This TCR beta chain was sequenced in a study of T cells in Graves' hyperthyroidism and ophthalmopathy. Study results and limitations: Blood held most thyroid clonotypes expanded above 0.001 frequency. Ophthalmopathy, as predicted by the model, came a median 6.5 months after the prediction.

Per the germline V gene, CDR1 is LNHDA and CDR2 is SQIVND (reference sequence). V was pared by 5 bases and J by 0 bases, with 14 bases between. The CDR3 is made up of 16 amino acids. Subjects aged 18 to 65 presented with newly diagnosed hyperthyroidism of less than 2 months' duration. The study excluded patients with uncontrolled infection, other autoimmune disease, pregnancy or lactation. The sample holds a few counts of this clonotype. No antigen is known for it. RNA transcripts gave rise to amplified TCR beta CDR3 regions. HTBI primers were the set used in a first-round RT-PCR of the TCR CDR3. TCRdb redid the calling of the multiplex PCR reads with MiXCR, one entry per CDR3 protein. The sample lists under 400,000 distinct CDR3 sequences; around 16% were seen once.

The rearrangement links TRBV19 to TRBJ1-5; D is unclear. The sample was blood. This receptor was obtained from a man aged 25-45 years with Graves' hyperthyroidism. The CDR3 DNA reads TGTGCCAGTAGTCCTCGAGCGGGGTATAGCAATCAGCCCCAGCATTTT. Translated, it gives CASSPRAGYSNQPQHF.